A selection of T cell receptor beta chains follows, all from one sample in a study of blood T cell repertoires in COVID-19. Sequenced by immunoSEQ multiplex PCR; TCRdb stores in-frame clones only, minus some. The table shows about 400,000 clones, with about 89% occurring only once. The sample comprised peripheral blood. These receptor sequences come from a woman aged 30 to 39 with acute or convalescent COVID-19. Both conserved end residues are part of each CDR3.

V gene	J gene	CDR3 protein
TRBV27	TRBJ2-6	CASRSSGRGTGANVLTF
TRBV10-1	TRBJ2-7	CASSDSNLNEQYF
TRBV4-1	TRBJ2-7	CASSRGTGVSYEQYF
TRBV5-6	TRBJ1-6	CASSLDRGRDNSPLHF
TRBV6-2/TRBV6-3	TRBJ2-3	CASSLGAYTDTQYF
TRBV7-8	TRBJ1-2	CASSLAGTPDGYTF
TRBV4-1	TRBJ2-2	CASSQEDRGIFNTGELFF
TRBV5-1	TRBJ2-3	CASSLGDRETDTQYF
TRBV5-1	TRBJ1-1	CASSLVGHHTEAFF
TRBV6-5	TRBJ1-1	CASRAMDRGRTEAFF
TRBV7-2	TRBJ1-6	CASSLRGNSPLHF
TRBV7-6	TRBJ1-1	CASSLRPNTEAFF
TRBV7-3	TRBJ2-3	CASSSLAGGTDTQYF
TRBV11-2	TRBJ2-3	CASSRTRTKGGTDTQYF
TRBV24-1	TRBJ2-7	CATSSRDGEQYF
TRBV6-5	TRBJ1-1	CASSPTVMNTEAFF
TRBV19	TRBJ2-2	CASSPVAGGELFF
TRBV4-2	TRBJ2-1	CASSQVGRENEQFF
TRBV28	TRBJ1-6	CASSLEGAYNSPLHF
TRBV7-2	TRBJ2-2	CASSLWSGINTGELFF
TRBV4-2	TRBJ2-5	CASSQGRQEETQYF
TRBV7-9	TRBJ1-2	CATQTGTADYGYTF
TRBV27	TRBJ2-2	CASSFLAGGGELFF
TRBV3-1/TRBV3-2	TRBJ2-7	CASSQGFGGASYEQYF
TRBV7-6	TRBJ2-3	CASSSYPRGGPADTQYF
TRBV19	TRBJ2-4	CASSLRQGSGNIQYF
TRBV11-3	TRBJ2-2	CASSRRGNTGELFF
TRBV4-1	TRBJ2-1	CASSSTYGGGPWSYNEQFF
TRBV5-4	TRBJ1-1	CASSWVDTMNTEAFF
TRBV3-1/TRBV3-2	TRBJ1-4	CASSHGQISTNEKLFF
TRBV3-1/TRBV3-2	TRBJ2-3	CASSQVGDTQYF
TRBV15	TRBJ1-5	CATSREPGQASQPQHF
TRBV29-1	TRBJ1-2	CSVASLGGYTF
TRBV9	TRBJ2-7	CASSPRWGAYEQYF
TRBV20-1	TRBJ1-3	CSASRGTGPGNTIYF
TRBV9	TRBJ2-1	CASSVEGQGPRSSYNEQFF
TRBV15	TRBJ1-1	CATSTDSGDTEAFF
TRBV6-5	TRBJ1-2	CASTSGMGYGYTF
TRBV10-2	TRBJ2-5	CASSEALAGAGTQYF
TRBV4-1	TRBJ1-2	CASSQVFGQGLYGYTF
TRBV27	TRBJ1-5	CASSFFARTGWDQPQHF
TRBV27	TRBJ2-7	CASSLRGTDSYEQYF
TRBV6-5	TRBJ1-1	CASSYSLPGFNTEAFF
TRBV19	TRBJ2-2	CASIDKGQGYLGELFF
TRBV9	TRBJ2-5	CASSKSGTGALEGTQYF
TRBV5-1	TRBJ1-6	CASSLQGAGNSPLHF